Described below is a single T cell receptor (beta chain) sequence and its context. Its antigen is still unknown. Enrollment shut out patients with autoimmune disease history or systemic immunosuppression. TCRdb's table, derived via immunoSEQ multiplex PCR, lists solely in-frame clones and lacks some. The repertoire includes about 55,000 clones, 75% to 90% of them detected once, and approximately 11% sits in the top ten. These data belong to a study of OX40 agonist ivuxolimab in advanced cancers. The overall study: Past anti-PD-1, anti-PD-L1 or anti-CTLA-4 therapy was accepted, and 40% to 45% had received some.

V was clipped by 4 bases and J by 7 bases, with 13 bases between them. The CDR3 is 13 residues long. Germline V gives CDR1 SGHVS, CDR2 FQNEAQ. Study results and caveats: No determination was made of the antigen specificity of the expanded peripheral T cells. On average, CD8+ T cells had more expanded clones than CD4+.

This chain links TRBV7-8 with TRBJ1-1; a possible D gene is TRBD1 (5 bases). Source: CD4+ or CD8+ T cells sorted from blood, taken in a trial of the OX40 agonist ivuxolimab. The origin of this receptor is an adult with an advanced solid tumor such as melanoma, head and neck, liver or kidney cancer. CDR3 in amino acids: CASSYLTDGEAFF. The CDR3 region has the DNA TGTGCCAGCAGCTATCTGACAGACGGTGAAGCTTTCTTT.